The 19 T cell receptor beta chains below were found in one sample sequenced in a study of blood T cell repertoires in COVID-19. Profiling relied on immunoSEQ multiplex PCR, and the TCRdb table lists in-frame clones only, not all of them. Here the sample spans 140,000 to 150,000 clones, around nine tenths being singletons. What was sequenced was PBMCs or T cells enriched from blood (not recorded which). The receptor set was obtained from a woman in her 30s with acute COVID-19.

The chain carries TRBV18 and TRBJ1-2; 7 positions agree with TRBD1. Germline assignment: CDR1 KGHSH and CDR2 LQKENI. V dropped 2 bases and J dropped 8; count of bases not matched to a gene: 17. This CDR3 region has 17 residues. In nucleotides, the CDR3 is TGTGCCAGCTCACCAAGCGAGCCGGGACAGACCTCGAGGGGCTACACCTTC. Its protein product is CASSPSEPGQTSRGYTF. The full variable domain, with the rest looked up from reference TRBV18 and TRBJ1-2, is NAGVMQNPRHLVRRRGQEARLRCSPMKGHSHVYWYRQLPEEGLKFMVYLQKENIIDESGMPKERFSAEFPKEGPSILRIQQVVRGDSAAYFCASSPSEPGQTSRGYTFGSGTRLTVV.

The chain combines TRBV12-3 or TRBV12-4 with TRBJ1-1; possibly TRBD1 for D (5 bases). This CDR3 region has 13 residues. Trimming took off 1 base at V and 8 bases at J, with 11 bases between the two ends. The CDR3 region is CASSLVGAPEAFF. The CDR3 nucleotides are TGTGCCAGCAGTTTAGTTGGGGCCCCCGAAGCTTTCTTT.

This clone was recorded only once. The J gene is TRBJ2-7, the V gene TRBV5-1; TRBD1 agrees at 7 bases. V lost 4 bases, J lost 0 bases, and 7 bases stayed unmatched. The CDR3 covers 15 residues. Germline CDR1 reads SGHRS; CDR2 reads YFSETQ. Written as DNA, the CDR3 is TGCGCCAGCAGCCCGGGACAGACGAGCTCCTACGAGCAGTACTTC. Its translation: CASSPGQTSSYEQYF.

This clone appeared a single time. The chain recombines TRBV12-3 or TRBV12-4 with TRBJ1-2; 7 positions agree with TRBD1. J lost 6 bases, V lost 2 bases, and 3 bases had no gene match. The CDR3 extends over 13 amino acids. CDR3 in DNA: TGTGCCAGCAGTTTAACAGGGGTAGATGGCTACACCTTC. Protein product: CASSLTGVDGYTF.

The chain links TRBV28 to TRBJ1-4, with a tentative D call TRBD1 (5 bases). Germline CDR1 is MDHEN and CDR2 is SYDVKM. V lost 10 bases, J lost 3 bases, and 9 bases lay in between. CDR3 length: 12 residues. CDR3 sequence (DNA): TGTGCCACGACAGATCCTAATGAAAAACTGTTTTTT. It yields the protein CATTDPNEKLFF.

The V gene is TRBV6-1, the J gene TRBJ2-7, with 8 bases fitting TRBD1. Germline CDR1 and CDR2: MNHNS and SASEGT. This CDR3 comprises 17 residues. V dropped 0 bases and J dropped 2; count of bases not matched to a gene: 9. This CDR3 is CASSEARTGTYTYEQYF. CDR3 bases: TGTGCCAGCAGTGAAGCCCGGACAGGGACCTACACCTACGAGCAGTACTTC.

The count of this clone is one. CDR3 nucleotide sequence: TGTGCCAGCAGACGAACAGGGGGGGAGACCCAGTACTTC. Translation: CASRRTGGETQYF. The gene calls are TRBV6-6 and TRBJ2-5; 8 bases line up with TRBD1. The CDR3 sequence is 13 residues long. Germline assignment: CDR1 MNHNY and CDR2 SVGAGI (reference sequence). Trimming took 6 bases from V and 5 from J; bases not matched to a gene: 5.

The rearrangement uses TRBV2 and TRBJ1-2; maybe TRBD1 (6 bases). The V end lost 6 bases, the J end lost 5 bases, and 10 bases lay between the germline ends. The germline CDR1 and CDR2 sequences are SNHLY and FYNNEI. This CDR3 has 12 amino acids. The CDR3 spells CASSGRGYGYTF. DNA for the CDR3: TGTGCCAGCAGCGGCAGGGGTTATGGCTACACCTTC. Drawing the rest from reference TRBV2 and TRBJ1-2, the complete variable domain is EPEVTQTPSHQVTQMGQEVILRCVPISNHLYFYWYRQILGQKVEFLVSFYNNEISEKSEIFDDQFSVERPDGSNFTLKIRSTKLEDSAMYFCASSGRGYGYTFGSGTRLTVV.

This clone was recorded a few times. This sequence joins TRBV5-1 and TRBJ1-2; the D is unclear. The CDR3 runs 13 residues. Between the trimmed V and J ends, which lost 4 bases and 3 bases, there was a span of 10 bases. Germline values: CDR1 SGHRS, CDR2 YFSETQ. CDR3 sequence reads: CASSTSSDYGYTF. The CDR3 DNA sequence: TGCGCCAGCAGCACTTCGAGTGACTATGGCTACACCTTC.

The genes are TRBV27 and TRBJ1-1; the match to TRBD1 covers 7 bases. The germline CDR1 and CDR2 sequences are MNHEY and SMNVEV (reference sequence). Trimming cost V 5 bases and J 6 bases; bases outside gene matches: 12. This CDR3 has 15 residues. CDR3 nucleotides: TGTGCCAGCAGTGGAATTACAGGGGATTCTTCTGAAGCTTTCTTT. Translated: CASSGITGDSSEAFF.

This clone occurred once. The rearrangement joins TRBV30 to TRBJ1-2; 8 nucleotides align to TRBD1. V dropped 6 bases and J dropped 7; count of bases not matched to a gene: 10. This CDR3 region has 13 residues. Germline lookup yields CDR1 GTSNPN and CDR2 SVGIG (reference sequence). Here the CDR3 reads CACRDRLLRGYTF. CDR3 coding DNA: TGTGCCTGTCGGGACAGGTTGTTGCGTGGCTACACCTTC.

A note on this clone: One end of the junction varies from germline; a read error may be responsible. This rearrangement joins TRBV20-1 to TRBJ1-2, with 7 bases aligning to TRBD1. Germline V gives CDR1 DFQATT, CDR2 SNEGSKA (reference sequence). The CDR3 is made up of 11 amino acids. CDR3 sequence: CSAYDRERFCF. DNA for the CDR3: TGCAGTGCTTATGACAGGGAGCGCTTCTGCTTC.

This chain connects TRBV5-4 to TRBJ2-7; D not resolved. The CDR3 covers 13 residues. Germline V gene lookup returns CDR1 SGHNT and CDR2 YYREEE (reference sequence). V was pared by 0 bases and J by 2 bases, with 6 bases between. CDR3 residues: CASSLEPAYEQYF. CDR3 sequence (DNA): TGTGCCAGCAGCTTGGAGCCTGCCTACGAGCAGTACTTC.

V usage is TRBV5-7 and J usage is TRBJ1-1; tentative D call: TRBD1 (5 bases). TRBV5-7 is known as an ORF, though its function is uncertain. The CDR3 runs to 15 residues. V lost 2 bases to trimming and J lost 1 base, with 12 bases between them. The CDR3 DNA is TGTGCCAGCAGCTTACCCCACAGGACGAACACTGAAGCTTTCTTT. Its translation is CASSLPHRTNTEAFF.

V usage is TRBV5-1 and J usage is TRBJ2-5, with a possible D match to TRBD2 (5 bases). The CDR3 totals 15 residues. Germline values: CDR1 SGHRS, CDR2 YFSETQ. Trimming removed 0 bases from V and 5 bases from J, with 14 bases in between. CDR3 in DNA: TGCGCCAGCAGCTTGGGCGGACTGTTATGGGAGACCCAGTACTTC. This codes for CASSLGGLLWETQYF.

The chain uses TRBV5-8 and TRBJ2-1, with 16 bases lining up with TRBD2. CDR3 length: 16 residues. From germline, CDR1 is SGHTS and CDR2 YDEGEE. The ends lost 4 bases at V and 7 bases at J; junction bases unmatched: 5. The CDR3 DNA is TGTGCCAGCAGCCTGGGACTAGCGGGAGGGTCGAATGAGCAGTTCTTC. It specifies CASSLGLAGGSNEQFF.

The chain recombines TRBV3-1 (or the pseudogene TRBV3-2) with TRBJ2-2; the D is unclear. Per germline, CDR1 LGHDT and CDR2 YNNKEL (reference sequence). The CDR3 spans 14 residues. Between the trimmed V and J ends, which lost 0 bases and 8 bases, there was a span of 10 bases. The CDR3 is CASSQDRVLGELFF. Written as DNA, the CDR3 is TGTGCCAGCAGCCAAGATAGAGTCCTTGGGGAGCTGTTTTTT.

This sequence joins TRBV5-5 and TRBJ1-5; D perhaps matches TRBD1 (5 bases). This CDR3 has 15 amino acids. Germline CDR1 is SGHKS and CDR2 is YYEKEE (reference sequence). Trimming removed 1 base at V and 2 bases at J, with 10 bases between. The CDR3 coding sequence is TGTGCCAGCAGCTTGTGGGGGGAGGGCAATCAGCCCCAGCATTTT. It specifies CASSLWGEGNQPQHF.

The J gene is TRBJ1-4, the V gene TRBV7-2, with no clear D. V dropped 3 bases and J dropped 1 base, with 12 bases sitting between them. The CDR3 length is 16 residues. Germline V gene data show CDR1 as SGHTA and CDR2 as FQGNSA. The chain's CDR3 is CASSFEGRVTNEKLFF. Written as DNA, the CDR3 is TGTGCCAGCAGCTTTGAGGGTCGGGTAACTAATGAAAAACTGTTTTTT.